The rows below give T cell receptor beta chains drawn from one sample of a study of T cell responses to AZD1222 COVID-19 vaccine. Profiled with immunoSEQ multiplex PCR; TCRdb holds only in-frame clones, not every one. Counted here are approximately 120,000 clones, approximately 88% occurring once; the ten biggest clones make up about 1.4%. Sample: peripheral blood, taken on day 0 of AZD1222 vaccination. These receptors were taken from an adult in good health. CDR3s include the opening cysteine and the closing phenylalanine or tryptophan. The D gene is left open where the match is weak. Some rows mark clone size as missing; the rest say once, few, many or name a class of expanded clone.

j_call v_call clone_size d_call cdr3_aa cdr3_nt
TRBJ2-2 TRBV30 . . CAWSVPAGIVDTGELFF TGTGCCTGGAGTGTACCCGCCGGGATAGTGGACACCGGGGAGCTGTTTTTT
TRBJ2-7 TRBV7-2 once TRBD2 CASSSHSGGILYEQYF TGTGCCAGCAGCTCCCATAGCGGGGGGATTCTCTACGAGCAGTACTTC
TRBJ2-1 TRBV19 . . CASSIGRERQFF TGTGCCAGTAGTATAGGGCGGGAACGGCAGTTCTTC
TRBJ1-2 TRBV7-9 . . CASSFLRGGLNYGYTF TGTGCCAGCAGCTTCCTACGTGGCGGCCTTAACTATGGCTACACCTTC
TRBJ1-1 TRBV19 once . CASSIEAEITEAFF TGTGCCAGTAGTATAGAAGCAGAAATCACTGAAGCTTTCTTT
TRBJ1-4 TRBV18 . . CASSPLDRSNEKLFF TGTGCCAGCTCACCACTCGACCGAAGTAATGAAAAACTGTTTTTT
TRBJ1-2 TRBV11-2 few TRBD1 CASSSWTGGAYGYTF TGTGCCAGCAGCTCCTGGACAGGGGGCGCCTATGGCTACACCTTC
TRBJ2-7 TRBV7-2 . . CASSSRPAVNYEQYF TGTGCCAGCAGCTCTAGGCCTGCGGTGAACTACGAGCAGTACTTC
TRBJ2-3 TRBV6-2/TRBV6-3 . . CASSYSQGPDTQYF TGTGCCAGCAGTTACAGCCAGGGGCCAGATACGCAGTATTTT
TRBJ1-4 TRBV7-9 . . CASSLDGLGAGKLFF TGTGCCAGCAGCTTAGACGGTTTGGGTGCTGGAAAACTGTTTTTT
TRBJ2-7 TRBV9 . TRBD1 CASSVGGDRAYEQYF TGTGCCAGCAGCGTAGGGGGAGACAGGGCCTACGAGCAGTACTTC